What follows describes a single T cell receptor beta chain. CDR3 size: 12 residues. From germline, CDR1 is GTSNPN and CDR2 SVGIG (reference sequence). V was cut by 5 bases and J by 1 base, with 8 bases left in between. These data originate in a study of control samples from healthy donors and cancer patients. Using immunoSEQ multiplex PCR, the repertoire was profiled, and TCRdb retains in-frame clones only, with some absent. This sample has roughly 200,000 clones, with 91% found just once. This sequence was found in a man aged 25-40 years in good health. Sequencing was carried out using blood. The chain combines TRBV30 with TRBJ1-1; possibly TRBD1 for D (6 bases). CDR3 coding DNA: TGTGCCTGGGCCAGGGGGAACACTGAAGCTTTCTTT. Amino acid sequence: CAWARGNTEAFF.